This passage covers 6 T cell receptor beta chains from one sample sequenced in a study of T cells expressing NK-cell markers. From the 5' RACE reads, TCRdb lists one entry per CDR3 protein and no DNA. The sample totals 450,000 to 600,000 distinct CDR3 sequences. The sample was blood T cells: a sorted CD56 or NKG2C T cell subset, CD4+ or CD8+ T cells, or bulk PBMC T cells (not recorded which). The receptors originated from a man between 18 and 29 years old in good health.

This chain connects TRBV5-8 to TRBJ1-5. Germline values: CDR1 SGHTS, CDR2 YDEGEE. The CDR3 is made up of 16 amino acids. CDR3 protein: CASSLWSNSWESAQHF.

The chain is built from TRBV5-1 and TRBJ2-4; the TRBD1 assignment by TCRdb is unverifiable without DNA. The CDR3 is 15 amino acids. The germline CDR1 and CDR2 sequences are SGHRS and YFSETQ. The CDR3 loop reads CASSRTGLAKNIQYF. The complete variable domain, with remaining parts taken from reference TRBV5-1 and TRBJ2-4, reads KAGVTQTPRYLIKTRGQQVTLSCSPISGHRSVSWYQQTPGQGLQFLFEYFSETQRNKGNFPGRFSGRQFSNSRSEMNVSTLELGDSALYLCASSRTGLAKNIQYFGAGTRLSVL.

The V call is TRBV5-5, the J call TRBJ2-2; TCRdb indicates TRBD2, and absent DNA this call remains unverified. Germline V gene sequence: CDR1 SGHKS, CDR2 YYEKEE (reference sequence). The CDR3 runs to 17 residues. CDR3: CASSLSPSDANTGELFF.

V usage is TRBV6-5 and J usage is TRBJ1-1; there is no DNA to check the TCRdb D call of TRBD1. Germline V gene data show CDR1 as MNHEY and CDR2 as SVGAGI. This CDR3 comprises 14 residues. The CDR3 region is CASSPRQGRTEAFF.

The genes are TRBV6-5 and TRBJ2-5; the D call from TCRdb, TRBD1, cannot be confirmed without DNA. Germline lookup yields CDR1 MNHEY and CDR2 SVGAGI. The CDR3 runs to 14 residues. CDR3 in amino acids: CASSYFRTGETQYF.

The chain has TRBV10-3 and TRBJ1-1. CDR1 and CDR2 (germline): ENHRY, SYGVKD. CDR3 length: 15 amino acids. CDR3 protein: CAISRGLSMNTEAFF.